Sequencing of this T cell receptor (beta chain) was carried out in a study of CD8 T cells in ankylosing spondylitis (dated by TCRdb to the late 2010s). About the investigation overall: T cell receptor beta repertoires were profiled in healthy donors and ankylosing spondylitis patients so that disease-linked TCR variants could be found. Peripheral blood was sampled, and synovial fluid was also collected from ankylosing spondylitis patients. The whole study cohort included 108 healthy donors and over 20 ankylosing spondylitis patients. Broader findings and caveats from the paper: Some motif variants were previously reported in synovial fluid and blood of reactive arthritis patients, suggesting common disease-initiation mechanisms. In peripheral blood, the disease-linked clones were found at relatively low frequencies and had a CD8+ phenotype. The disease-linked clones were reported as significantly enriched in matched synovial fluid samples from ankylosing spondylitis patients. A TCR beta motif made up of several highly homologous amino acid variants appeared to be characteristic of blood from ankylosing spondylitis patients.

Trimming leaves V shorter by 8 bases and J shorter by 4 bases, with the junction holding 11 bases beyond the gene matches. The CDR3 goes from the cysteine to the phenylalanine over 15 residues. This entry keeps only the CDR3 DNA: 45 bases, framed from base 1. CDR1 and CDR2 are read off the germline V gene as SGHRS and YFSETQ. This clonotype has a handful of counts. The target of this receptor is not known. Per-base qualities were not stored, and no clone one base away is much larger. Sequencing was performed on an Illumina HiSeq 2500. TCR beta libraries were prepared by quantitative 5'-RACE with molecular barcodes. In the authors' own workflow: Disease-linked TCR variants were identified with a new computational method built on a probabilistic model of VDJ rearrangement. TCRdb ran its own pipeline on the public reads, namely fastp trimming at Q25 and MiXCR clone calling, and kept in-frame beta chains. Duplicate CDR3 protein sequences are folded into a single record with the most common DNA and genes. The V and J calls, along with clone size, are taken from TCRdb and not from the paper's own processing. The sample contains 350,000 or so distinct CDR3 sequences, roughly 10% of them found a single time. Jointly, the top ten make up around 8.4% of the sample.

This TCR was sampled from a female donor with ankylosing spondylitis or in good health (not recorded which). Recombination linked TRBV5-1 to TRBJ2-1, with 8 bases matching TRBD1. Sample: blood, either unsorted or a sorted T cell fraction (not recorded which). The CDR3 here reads CASIPGQGSYNEQFF. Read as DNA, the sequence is TGCGCCAGTATCCCCGGACAGGGTAGTTACAATGAGCAGTTCTTC.